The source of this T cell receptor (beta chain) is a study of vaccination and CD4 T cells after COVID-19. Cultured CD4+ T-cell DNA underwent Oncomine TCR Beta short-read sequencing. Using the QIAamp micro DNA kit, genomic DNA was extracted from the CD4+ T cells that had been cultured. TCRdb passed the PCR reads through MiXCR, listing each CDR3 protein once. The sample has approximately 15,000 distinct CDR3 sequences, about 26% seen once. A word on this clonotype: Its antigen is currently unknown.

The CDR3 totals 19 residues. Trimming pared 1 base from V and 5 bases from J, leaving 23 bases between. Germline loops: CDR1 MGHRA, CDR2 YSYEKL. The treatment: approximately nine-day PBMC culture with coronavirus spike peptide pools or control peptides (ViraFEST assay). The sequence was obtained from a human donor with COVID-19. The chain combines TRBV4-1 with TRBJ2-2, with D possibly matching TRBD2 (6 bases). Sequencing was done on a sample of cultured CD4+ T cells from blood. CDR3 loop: CASSQAASDQRSRTGELFF. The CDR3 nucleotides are TGCGCCAGCAGCCAAGCGGCTAGCGACCAACGGTCGCGTACCGGGGAGCTGTTTTTT.